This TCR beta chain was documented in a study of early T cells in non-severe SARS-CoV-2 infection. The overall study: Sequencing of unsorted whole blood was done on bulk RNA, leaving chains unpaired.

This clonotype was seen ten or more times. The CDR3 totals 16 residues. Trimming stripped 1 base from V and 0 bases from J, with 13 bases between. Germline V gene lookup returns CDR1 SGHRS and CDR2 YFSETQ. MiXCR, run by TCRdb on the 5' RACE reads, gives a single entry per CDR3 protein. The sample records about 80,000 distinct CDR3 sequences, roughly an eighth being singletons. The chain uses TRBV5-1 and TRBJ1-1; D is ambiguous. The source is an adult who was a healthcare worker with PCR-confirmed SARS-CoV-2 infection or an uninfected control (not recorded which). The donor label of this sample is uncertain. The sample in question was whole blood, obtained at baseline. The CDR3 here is CASSLTAASLNTEAFF. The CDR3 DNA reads TGCGCCAGCAGCTTGACCGCAGCAAGCCTGAACACTGAAGCTTTCTTT.